A single sample gave rise to the 4 T cell receptor beta chains below, sequenced in a study of beta chain features in type 1 diabetes. Every isolated RNA sample was fully reverse transcribed, so sequencing captured expressed TCRB transcripts. Using immunoSEQ multiplex PCR, the repertoire was profiled, and TCRdb retains in-frame clones only, with some absent. The top ten hold roughly 2% of the sample, which has about 24,000 clones, more than 60% seen once. The sequenced sample consisted of Tregs from blood. The receptors shown here come from a woman in her forties in good health.

The rearrangement joins TRBV18 to TRBJ2-5; D perhaps matches TRBD1 (5 bases). The V and J ends lost 6 bases and 9 bases respectively, with 11 bases between them. Germline V gene data show CDR1 as KGHSH and CDR2 as LQKENI. This CDR3 spans 11 amino acids. The DNA of the CDR3 is TGTGCCAGCTCGGGCGAAGGGGCCCAGTACTTC. Translating gives CASSGEGAQYF.

This clone was seen only once. The chain recombines TRBV5-1 with TRBJ2-7; 10 bases fit TRBD1. From germline, CDR1 is SGHRS and CDR2 YFSETQ. The length of the CDR3 is 14 residues. The V and J ends lost 1 base and 5 bases, in that order; junction bases with no gene match: 3. This CDR3 reads CASSLMGQGNEQYF. DNA for the CDR3: TGCGCCAGCAGCTTGATGGGACAGGGGAACGAGCAGTACTTC.

The rearrangement links TRBV19 to TRBJ2-5, with 10 bases aligning to TRBD2. The CDR3 runs 14 residues. The germline gives CDR1 LNHDA, CDR2 SQIVND (reference sequence). V shed 8 bases, J shed 2 bases, and the junction held 5 bases outside the gene matches. The chain's CDR3 is CASLSGGIQETQYF. The CDR3 nucleotides read TGTGCCAGTCTTAGCGGGGGGATTCAAGAGACCCAGTACTTC.

By share, this clone counts as medium-sized. This CDR3 reads CASGLVRGTPYNEQFF. CDR3 sequence (DNA): TGTGCTAGTGGTTTGGTACGCGGGACGCCTTACAATGAGCAGTTCTTC. The chain has TRBV12-5 and TRBJ2-1; tentative D call: TRBD2 (6 bases). The V end lost 0 bases, the J end lost 4 bases, and 13 bases lay between the germline ends. Germline assignment: CDR1 LGHNT and CDR2 FRNRAP. The CDR3 runs 16 residues.